This entry lists 27 T cell receptor beta chains sequenced from one sample in a study of early T cells in non-severe SARS-CoV-2 infection (dated by TCRdb to 2020 to 2023). The protocol used for the library was 5' RACE. This sample was sequenced with a NextSeq 500. TCRdb trimmed public reads at Q25 via fastp, called clones via MiXCR and kept in-frame beta chains. Records with the same CDR3 protein are collapsed into one entry carrying the most frequent genes and DNA. The sample includes some 62,000 distinct CDR3 sequences, with around 9.9% observed a single time. Over 0.95% of the sample lies in the top ten. Sequenced material: whole blood. All receptors come from an adult who was a healthcare worker with PCR-confirmed SARS-CoV-2 infection or an uninfected control (not recorded which).

This clonotype is deemed medium-sized (0.01 to 0.1%). The V call is TRBV27, the J call TRBJ1-5; D is undetermined. CDR3 length: 15 amino acids. Deletions cut 3 bases from V and 7 bases from J, with 16 bases between. The germline V gene encodes CDR1 MNHEY and CDR2 SMNVEV (reference sequence). The CDR3 DNA follows: TGTGCCAGCAGTTTGGGCGCGGGCATGGGCCAGCCCCAGCATTTT. Encoded protein: CASSLGAGMGQPQHF.

This clonotype was observed many times. V and J are TRBV7-8 and TRBJ1-2; 8 nucleotides agree with TRBD1. Germline trimming cut 4 bases from V and 6 bases from J; bases unmatched to any gene: 10. Germline values: CDR1 SGHVS, CDR2 FQNEAQ. This CDR3 comprises 15 residues. CDR3 DNA: TGTGCCAGCAGCTACTGGACAGGGCGCACAAATGGCTACACCTTC. Translation gives CASSYWTGRTNGYTF.

V is TRBV27 and J is TRBJ2-3; 9 positions match TRBD1. V lost 7 bases, J lost 12 bases, and 8 bases stayed unmatched. This CDR3 region has 12 residues. From germline, CDR1 is MNHEY and CDR2 SMNVEV (reference sequence). This chain's CDR3 is CASKGTGFGQYF. CDR3 DNA: TGTGCCAGCAAGGGGACAGGGTTTGGTCAGTATTTT.

This clonotype was detected only a few times. The chain combines TRBV6-6 with TRBJ1-2; tentative D call: TRBD1 (5 bases). Trimming cost V 5 bases and J 0 bases, with 16 bases left between them. The CDR3 length is 16 residues. Germline V lookup: CDR1 MNHNY, CDR2 SVGAGI (reference sequence). CDR3 protein: CASSAGGADSNYGYTF. Written as DNA, the CDR3 is TGTGCCAGCAGTGCCGGCGGGGCAGATTCTAACTATGGCTACACCTTC.

The chain combines TRBV19 with TRBJ2-3; the match to TRBD1 covers 8 bases. Germline V CDR1 and CDR2: LNHDA, SQIVND (reference sequence). V shed 9 bases and J 4 bases; nucleotides not matched to a gene: 3. The CDR3 extends over 12 amino acids. The CDR3: CASAGGADTQYF. The DNA for the CDR3 is TGTGCCAGCGCAGGGGGCGCAGATACGCAGTATTTT.

This clonotype was picked up many times. The V call is TRBV20-1, the J call TRBJ2-7; the D gene is possibly TRBD2 (5 bases). The CDR3 sequence is 13 residues long. V was clipped by 3 bases and J by 4 bases, with 13 bases between them. Germline V gene sequence: CDR1 DFQATT, CDR2 SNEGSKA (reference sequence). CDR3 in amino acids: CSASSGFVYEQYV. The CDR3 nucleotides are TGCAGTGCTAGTTCGGGGTTCGTATACGAGCAGTACGTC.

The chain combines TRBV12-3 or TRBV12-4 with TRBJ2-2; D perhaps matches TRBD2 (6 bases). The length of the CDR3 is 15 residues. Deletions cut 3 bases from V and 2 bases from J, with 10 bases between. CDR3 amino acids: CASSLGGVNTGELFF. CDR3 coding DNA: TGTGCCAGCAGTTTGGGCGGGGTTAACACCGGGGAGCTGTTTTTT.

The sample holds a few counts of this clonotype. The CDR3 bases are TGTGCCAGCAGTGAAGTATGGGTGTCCGGGCGTCAGCCCCAGCATTTT. Protein sequence: CASSEVWVSGRQPQHF. The chain is built from TRBV6-1 and TRBJ1-5; no firm D call. Trimming stripped 1 base from V and 6 bases from J, with 16 bases between. Germline-derived CDR1 and CDR2 are MNHNS and SASEGT. The CDR3 extends over 16 amino acids.

The rearrangement uses TRBV29-1 and TRBJ2-4, with D perhaps matching TRBD2 (5 bases). CDR3 length: 14 amino acids. Germline-derived CDR1 and CDR2 are SQVTM and ANQGSEA. With 6 bases removed from V and 3 bases from J, the gap between germline ends came to 15 bases. The CDR3 sequence is CSVPKPGNKNIQYF. CDR3 nucleotide sequence: TGCAGCGTCCCAAAGCCCGGGAACAAAAACATTCAGTACTTC.

V gene TRBV7-2 combines with J gene TRBJ1-4; D may be TRBD1 (5 bases). The CDR3 is 16 amino acids. Looked up from germline, CDR1 is SGHTA and CDR2 is FQGNSA. V shed 3 bases and J shed 0 bases, with 11 bases lying between them. CDR3 nucleotides: TGTGCCAGCAGCTTTGTAGGGGCCGCAACTAATGAAAAACTGTTTTTT. Encoded protein: CASSFVGAATNEKLFF.

The genes are TRBV7-9 and TRBJ1-2, with a weak D call TRBD1 (6 bases). Germline V CDR1 and CDR2: SEHNR, FQNEAQ (reference sequence). The CDR3 covers 14 residues. V was pared by 4 bases and J by 8 bases, with 17 bases between. Here the CDR3 reads CASSSTGGARGYTF. The CDR3 DNA reads as TGTGCCAGCAGCTCAACGGGGGGCGCTCGGGGCTACACCTTC.

This clonotype was counted at least ten times. The chain has TRBV6-4 and TRBJ1-6; D gene uncertain. The germline CDR1 and CDR2 sequences are MRHNA and SNTAGT. Trimming shortened V by 0 bases and J by 10 bases, and 13 bases separated the two germline ends. This CDR3 has 15 amino acids. The CDR3 region has the DNA TGTGCCAGCAGTGACTCTCCCGGGCGGGGATCACCCCTCCACTTT. This codes for CASSDSPGRGSPLHF.

In its sample, this clonotype was seen many times. CDR3 residues: CASSPGGSGVWETQYF. DNA of the CDR3: TGTGCCAGCAGCCCCGGGGGTAGCGGGGTCTGGGAGACCCAGTACTTC. The V gene is TRBV7-8, the J gene TRBJ2-5, with TRBD2 identical over 8 bases. Losses at the gene ends were 5 bases for V and 5 bases for J; bases not matched to a gene: 13. This CDR3 is 16 amino acids long. Germline assignment: CDR1 SGHVS and CDR2 FQNEAQ. Variable domain in full (rest from reference TRBV7-8 and TRBJ2-5): GAGVSQSPRYKVAKRGQDVALRCDPISGHVSLFWYQQALGQGPEFLTYFQNEAQLDKSGLPSDRFFAERPEGSVSTLKIQRTQQEDSAVYLCASSPGGSGVWETQYFGPGTRLLVL.

This clonotype occurred many times. V gene TRBV12-3 or TRBV12-4 combines with J gene TRBJ2-1, with 9 bases lining up with TRBD1. This CDR3 region has 15 residues. With V trimmed by 8 bases and J by 7 bases, 12 bases remained unmatched. CDR3 bases: TGTGCCAGCGGGGGAGTCGGGGACAGGGATAATGAGCAGTTCTTC. This gives the protein CASGGVGDRDNEQFF.

V gene TRBV2 combines with J gene TRBJ2-5; D may be TRBD1 or TRBD2 (5 bases each). Trimming cost V 6 bases and J 3 bases, with 14 bases left between them. Germline V gene data show CDR1 as SNHLY and CDR2 as FYNNEI. The CDR3 covers 14 residues. For the CDR3, the DNA is TGTGCCAGCAGAAAAGCCCAGGGAGAAGAGACCCAGTACTTC. Protein: CASRKAQGEETQYF.

This clonotype was detected only a few times. The rearrangement uses TRBV6-5 and TRBJ1-2; tentative D call: TRBD1 (6 bases). Germline V gene data show CDR1 as MNHEY and CDR2 as SVGAGI. V was trimmed by 8 bases and J by 3 bases, leaving 13 bases between them. This CDR3 has 13 amino acids. The CDR3 bases are TGTGCCAGCGCAGAGGGGACACACTATGGCTACACCTTC. This sequence encodes CASAEGTHYGYTF.

The chain combines TRBV29-1 with TRBJ2-5; a possible D gene is TRBD2 (6 bases). V gave up 0 bases and J gave up 4 bases, with 12 bases separating them. From germline, CDR1 is SQVTM and CDR2 ANQGSEA. This CDR3 has 14 amino acids. DNA for the CDR3: TGCAGCGTTGAAGATGGCGGGGACGGAGAGACCCAGTACTTC. As protein: CSVEDGGDGETQYF.

This clonotype was recorded many times. The rearrangement uses TRBV9 and TRBJ1-2; D unclear. Between the trimmed V and J ends, which lost 0 bases and 4 bases, there was a span of 4 bases. Germline CDR1 SGDLS, CDR2 YYNGEE. The CDR3 loop spans 12 amino acids. The CDR3 sequence is CASSVGGYGYTF. For the CDR3, the DNA is TGTGCCAGCAGCGTAGGAGGCTATGGCTACACCTTC. The variable domain in full, with the rest retrieved from reference TRBV9 and TRBJ1-2, is DSGVTQTPKHLITATGQRVTLRCSPRSGDLSVYWYQQSLDQGLQFLIQYYNGEERAKGNILERFSAQQFPDLHSELNLSSLELGDSALYFCASSVGGYGYTFGSGTRLTVV.

This rearrangement joins TRBV15 to TRBJ1-1, with unresolved D. Per germline, CDR1 LNHNV and CDR2 YYDKDF (reference sequence). The CDR3 totals 14 residues. V gave up 3 bases and J gave up 5 bases, with 13 bases separating them. CDR3 sequence: CATSRTTRRTEAFF. The CDR3 DNA reads as TGTGCCACCAGCAGGACGACGAGGAGGACTGAAGCTTTCTTT. Looking up the rest from reference TRBV15 and TRBJ1-1 gives the full variable domain: DAMVIQNPRYQVTQFGKPVTLSCSQTLNHNVMYWYQQKSSQAPKLLFHYYDKDFNNEADTPDNFQSRRPNTSFCFLDIRSPGLGDTAMYLCATSRTTRRTEAFFGQGTRLTVV.

This clonotype was seen more than once but under ten times. V usage is TRBV5-6 and J usage is TRBJ1-2, with a weak D call TRBD1 (6 bases). Trimming pared 2 bases from V and 5 bases from J, leaving 13 bases between. CDR3 length equals 14 residues. Germline V gene sequence: CDR1 SGHDT, CDR2 YYEEEE. In DNA, the CDR3 is TGTGCCAGCAGCTTTGTTTACCAGGGGTATGGCTACACCTTC. As protein: CASSFVYQGYGYTF.

This clonotype came up many times. This chain connects TRBV20-1 to TRBJ2-3; 7 bases map to TRBD1. Germline loops: CDR1 DFQATT, CDR2 SNEGSKA (reference sequence). J lost 2 bases, V lost 0 bases, and 5 bases had no gene match. The CDR3 is 15 residues long. The chain's CDR3 is CSARDMGQSTDTQYF. The CDR3 nucleotides read TGCAGTGCTAGAGATATGGGACAGTCCACAGATACGCAGTATTTT.

This clonotype was counted ten times or more. CDR3 in DNA: TGTGCCAGCAGCTTAGACAGTCGGCGGCAGCCCCAGCATTTT. Residues: CASSLDSRRQPQHF. The chain joins TRBV7-8 to TRBJ1-5; D gene uncertain. The CDR3 length is 14 residues. Germline V gene sequence: CDR1 SGHVS, CDR2 FQNEAQ. The V and J ends lost 1 base and 7 bases respectively, with 11 bases between them.

This clonotype was seen a few times. The chain recombines TRBV12-3 or TRBV12-4 with TRBJ1-5; 9 bases line up with TRBD1. J gave up 0 bases and V 5 bases, and 11 bases lay outside the gene matches. The CDR3 extends over 18 amino acids. DNA of the CDR3: TGTGCCAGCAGTGTTGACAGGGGGGATTCGGCTAGCAATCAGCCCCAGCATTTT. Its protein is CASSVDRGDSASNQPQHF.

The CDR3 loop is CASILTPIRPYNSPLHF. In DNA form, the CDR3 reads TGTGCCAGCATCCTAACACCGATTCGTCCGTATAATTCACCCCTCCACTTT. V is TRBV6-4 and J is TRBJ1-6; no reliable D call. The CDR3 is made up of 17 amino acids. Germline lookup yields CDR1 MRHNA and CDR2 SNTAGT. Trimming removed 7 bases from V and 4 bases from J, with 20 bases in between.

The table lists this clonotype with many counts. The chain employs TRBV20-1 and TRBJ1-2, with no clear D. This CDR3 is 14 amino acids long. V lost 0 bases and J 8 bases, leaving 16 bases between the germline ends. Germline V gene data show CDR1 as DFQATT and CDR2 as SNEGSKA (reference sequence). The DNA of the CDR3 is TGCAGTGCTAGAGATTCAAGTTTCTCGGGAGGCTACACCTTC. Encoded protein: CSARDSSFSGGYTF.

In its sample, this clonotype was seen many times. The rearrangement uses TRBV6-1 and TRBJ1-1; tentatively, D is TRBD1 (6 bases). Germline V gene lookup returns CDR1 MNHNS and CDR2 SASEGT. CDR3 length: 16 residues. Trimming removed 2 bases from V and 1 base from J, with 14 bases in between. As DNA, the CDR3 is TGTGCCAGCAGTGAAAGGGGCAGGGGATCGAACACTGAAGCTTTCTTT. Translation: CASSERGRGSNTEAFF.

This clonotype occurred many times. V usage is TRBV9 and J usage is TRBJ2-4; 9 bases fit TRBD1. Germline V gene lookup returns CDR1 SGDLS and CDR2 YYNGEE. The CDR3 has 16 residues. The V gene end was trimmed by 3 bases and the J gene end by 0 bases; junction bases not matched to a gene: 4. CDR3 sequence reads: CASSAETGGAKNIQYF. DNA for the CDR3: TGTGCCAGCAGCGCCGAGACAGGGGGAGCCAAAAACATTCAGTACTTC. Supplemented by reference TRBV9 and TRBJ2-4, the full variable domain reads DSGVTQTPKHLITATGQRVTLRCSPRSGDLSVYWYQQSLDQGLQFLIQYYNGEERAKGNILERFSAQQFPDLHSELNLSSLELGDSALYFCASSAETGGAKNIQYFGAGTRLSVL.